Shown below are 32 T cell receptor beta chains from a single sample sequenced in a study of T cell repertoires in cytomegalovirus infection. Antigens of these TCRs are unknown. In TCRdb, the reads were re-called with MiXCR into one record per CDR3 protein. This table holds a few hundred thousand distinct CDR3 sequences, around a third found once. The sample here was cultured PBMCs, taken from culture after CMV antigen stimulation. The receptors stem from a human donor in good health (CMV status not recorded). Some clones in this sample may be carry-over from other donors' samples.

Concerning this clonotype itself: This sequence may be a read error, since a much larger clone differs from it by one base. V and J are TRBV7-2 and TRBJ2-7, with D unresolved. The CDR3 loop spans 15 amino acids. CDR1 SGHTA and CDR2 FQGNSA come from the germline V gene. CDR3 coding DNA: TGTGCCAGCAGACCCCGAATGACGAGCTCCTACGAGCGGTACTTC. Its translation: CASRPRMTSSYERYF.

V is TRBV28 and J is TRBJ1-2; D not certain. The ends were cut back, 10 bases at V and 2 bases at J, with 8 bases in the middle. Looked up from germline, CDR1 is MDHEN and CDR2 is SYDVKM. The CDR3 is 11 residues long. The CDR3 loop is CAITENYGYTF. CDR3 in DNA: TGTGCCATCACAGAAAACTATGGCTACACCTTC.

The CDR3 nucleotides read TGTGCCAGCAGTTTAGGACTGACGAACACTGAAGCTTTCTTT. Translating gives CASSLGLTNTEAFF. The gene calls are TRBV12-3 or TRBV12-4 and TRBJ1-1; D call uncertain. Between the trimmed V and J ends, which lost 1 base and 1 base, there was a span of 7 bases. The CDR3 is made up of 14 amino acids.

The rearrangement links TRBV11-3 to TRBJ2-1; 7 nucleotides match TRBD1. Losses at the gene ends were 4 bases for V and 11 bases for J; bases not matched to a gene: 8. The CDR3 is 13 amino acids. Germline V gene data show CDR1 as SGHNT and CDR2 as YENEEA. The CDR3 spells CASSSRQGEKQFF. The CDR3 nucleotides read TGTGCCAGCAGCTCGCGACAGGGAGAGAAGCAGTTCTTC.

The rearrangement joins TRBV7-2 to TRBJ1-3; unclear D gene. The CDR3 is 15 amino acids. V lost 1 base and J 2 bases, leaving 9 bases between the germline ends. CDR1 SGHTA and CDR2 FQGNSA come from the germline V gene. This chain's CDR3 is CASSLVSLAGNTIYF. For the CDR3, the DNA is TGTGCCAGCAGCTTAGTATCGCTGGCTGGAAACACCATATATTTT.

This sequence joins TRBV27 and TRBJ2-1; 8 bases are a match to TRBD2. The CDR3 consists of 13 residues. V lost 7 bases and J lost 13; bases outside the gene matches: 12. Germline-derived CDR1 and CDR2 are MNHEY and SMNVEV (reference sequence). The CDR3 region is CASKGSGSNLQFF. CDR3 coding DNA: TGTGCCAGCAAGGGGAGCGGGAGTAATTTACAGTTCTTC.

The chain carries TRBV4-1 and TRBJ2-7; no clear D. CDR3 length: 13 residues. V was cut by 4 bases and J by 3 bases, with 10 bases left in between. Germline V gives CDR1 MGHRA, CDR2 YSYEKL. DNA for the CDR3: TGCGCCAGCAGCCTCGACACATACTACGAGCAGTACTTC. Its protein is CASSLDTYYEQYF.

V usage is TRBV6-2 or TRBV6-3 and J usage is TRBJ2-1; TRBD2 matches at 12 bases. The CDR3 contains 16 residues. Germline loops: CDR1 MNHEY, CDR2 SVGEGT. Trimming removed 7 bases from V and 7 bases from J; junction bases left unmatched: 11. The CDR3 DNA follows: TGTGCCAGCACCGACGGCCTAGCGGGAGGGTCAAATGAGCAGTTCTTC. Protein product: CASTDGLAGGSNEQFF.

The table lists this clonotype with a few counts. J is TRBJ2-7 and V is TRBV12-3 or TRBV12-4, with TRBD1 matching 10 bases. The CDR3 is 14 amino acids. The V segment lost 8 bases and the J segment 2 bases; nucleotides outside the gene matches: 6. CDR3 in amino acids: CASRSGTGAYEQYF. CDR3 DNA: TGTGCCAGCCGCTCCGGGACAGGGGCCTACGAGCAGTACTTC.

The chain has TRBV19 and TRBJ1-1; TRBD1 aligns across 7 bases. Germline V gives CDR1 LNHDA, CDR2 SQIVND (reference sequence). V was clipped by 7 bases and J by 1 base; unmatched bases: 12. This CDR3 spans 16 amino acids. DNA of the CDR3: TGTGCCAGTAACAACCTTCCGGGACAGAAGAACACTGAAGCTTTCTTT. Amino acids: CASNNLPGQKNTEAFF.

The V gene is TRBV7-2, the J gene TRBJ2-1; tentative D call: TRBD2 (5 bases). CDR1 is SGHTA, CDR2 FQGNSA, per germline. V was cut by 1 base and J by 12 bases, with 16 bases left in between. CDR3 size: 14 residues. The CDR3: CASSLGLAPSGQFF. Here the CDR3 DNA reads TGTGCCAGCAGCTTAGGGCTAGCACCATCCGGGCAGTTCTTC.

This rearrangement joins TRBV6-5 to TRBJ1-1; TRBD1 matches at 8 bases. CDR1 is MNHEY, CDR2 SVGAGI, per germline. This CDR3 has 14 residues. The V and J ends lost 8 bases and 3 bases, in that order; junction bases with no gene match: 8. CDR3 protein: CASSLRGRDTEAFF. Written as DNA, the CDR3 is TGTGCCAGCTCTCTCAGGGGGCGTGACACTGAAGCTTTCTTT.

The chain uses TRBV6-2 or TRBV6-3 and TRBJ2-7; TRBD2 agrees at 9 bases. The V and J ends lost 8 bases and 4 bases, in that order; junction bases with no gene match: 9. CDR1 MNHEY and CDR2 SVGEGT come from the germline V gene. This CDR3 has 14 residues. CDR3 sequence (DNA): TGTGCCAGCGGCCGAGCGGGAGGCGGGTACGAGCAGTACTTC. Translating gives CASGRAGGGYEQYF.

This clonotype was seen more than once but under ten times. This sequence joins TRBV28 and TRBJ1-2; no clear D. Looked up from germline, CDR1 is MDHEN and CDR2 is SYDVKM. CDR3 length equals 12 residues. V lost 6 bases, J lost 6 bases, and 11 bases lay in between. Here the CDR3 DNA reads TGTGCCAGCAGATCTGGACCACATGGCTACACCTTC. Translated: CASRSGPHGYTF.

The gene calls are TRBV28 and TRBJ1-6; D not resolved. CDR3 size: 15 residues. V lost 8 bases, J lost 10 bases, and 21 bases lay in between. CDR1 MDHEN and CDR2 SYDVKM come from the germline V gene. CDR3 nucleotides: TGTGCCAGCGTCATGCAAGCCCGTCCACGATCACCCCTCCACTTT. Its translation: CASVMQARPRSPLHF.

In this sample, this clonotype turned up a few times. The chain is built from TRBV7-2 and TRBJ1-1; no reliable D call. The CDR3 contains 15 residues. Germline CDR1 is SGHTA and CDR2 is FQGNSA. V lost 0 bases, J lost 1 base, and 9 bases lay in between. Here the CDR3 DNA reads TGTGCCAGCAGCTTAGCTGCTTCCGGGAACACTGAAGCTTTCTTT. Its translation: CASSLAASGNTEAFF.

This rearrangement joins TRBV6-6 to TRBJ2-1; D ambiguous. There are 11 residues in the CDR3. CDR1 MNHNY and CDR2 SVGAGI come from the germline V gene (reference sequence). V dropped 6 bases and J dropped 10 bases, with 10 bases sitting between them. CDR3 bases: TGTGCCAGCAGGTGGGTCCGGGAGCAGTTCTTC. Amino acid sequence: CASRWVREQFF.

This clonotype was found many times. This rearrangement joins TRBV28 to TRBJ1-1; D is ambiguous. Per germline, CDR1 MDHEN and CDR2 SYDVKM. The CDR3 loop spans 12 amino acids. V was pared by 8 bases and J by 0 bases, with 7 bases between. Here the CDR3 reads CASVPVNTEAFF. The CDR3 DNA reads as TGTGCCAGCGTACCAGTGAACACTGAAGCTTTCTTT.

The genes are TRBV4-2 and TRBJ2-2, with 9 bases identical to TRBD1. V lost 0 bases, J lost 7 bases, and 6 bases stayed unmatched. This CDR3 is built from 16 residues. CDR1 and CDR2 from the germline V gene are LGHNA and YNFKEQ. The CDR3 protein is CASSQEGTGSFGELFF. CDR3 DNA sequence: TGTGCCAGCAGCCAAGAGGGGACAGGGTCGTTCGGGGAGCTGTTTTTT.

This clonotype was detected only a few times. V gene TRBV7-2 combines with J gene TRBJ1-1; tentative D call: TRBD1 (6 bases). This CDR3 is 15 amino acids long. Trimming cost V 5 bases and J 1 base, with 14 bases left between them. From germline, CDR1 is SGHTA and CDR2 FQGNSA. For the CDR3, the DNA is TGTGCCAGCAGCCCCCGGACAGCTAGGAACACTGAAGCTTTCTTT. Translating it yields CASSPRTARNTEAFF.

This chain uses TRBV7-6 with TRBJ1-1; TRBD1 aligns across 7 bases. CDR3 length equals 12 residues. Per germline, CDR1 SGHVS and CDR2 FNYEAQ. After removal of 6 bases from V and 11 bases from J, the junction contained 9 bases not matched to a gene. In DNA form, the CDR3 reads TGTGCCAGCAGACTGGGACAGCGGCGGGCTTTCTTT. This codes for CASRLGQRRAFF. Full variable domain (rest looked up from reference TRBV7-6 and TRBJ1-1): GAGVSQSPRYKVTKRGQDVALRCDPISGHVSLYWYRQALGQGPEFLTYFNYEAQQDKSGLPNDRFSAERPEGSISTLTIQRTEQRDSAMYRCASRLGQRRAFFGQGTRLTVV.

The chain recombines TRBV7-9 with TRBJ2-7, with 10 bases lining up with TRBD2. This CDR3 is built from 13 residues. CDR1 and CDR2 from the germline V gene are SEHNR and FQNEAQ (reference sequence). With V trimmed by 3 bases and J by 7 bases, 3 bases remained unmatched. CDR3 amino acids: CASSLGLAREQYV. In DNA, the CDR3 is TGTGCCAGCAGCTTGGGACTAGCGAGGGAGCAGTACGTC.

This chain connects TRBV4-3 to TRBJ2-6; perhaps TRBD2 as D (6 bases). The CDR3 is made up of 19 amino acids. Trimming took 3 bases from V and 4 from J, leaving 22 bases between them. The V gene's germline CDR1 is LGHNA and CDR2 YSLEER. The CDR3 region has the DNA TGCGCCAGCAGCCAGTCCTCGGGAGCAAGACCTTCGGGGGCCAACGTCCTGACTTTC. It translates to CASSQSSGARPSGANVLTF.

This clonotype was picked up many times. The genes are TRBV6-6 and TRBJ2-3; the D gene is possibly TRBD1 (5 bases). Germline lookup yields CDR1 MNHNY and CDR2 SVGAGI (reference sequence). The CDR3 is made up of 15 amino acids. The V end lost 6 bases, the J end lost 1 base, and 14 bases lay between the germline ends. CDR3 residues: CASRRGQGRTDTQYF. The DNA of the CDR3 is TGTGCCAGCAGGAGAGGCCAGGGTCGCACAGATACGCAGTATTTT.

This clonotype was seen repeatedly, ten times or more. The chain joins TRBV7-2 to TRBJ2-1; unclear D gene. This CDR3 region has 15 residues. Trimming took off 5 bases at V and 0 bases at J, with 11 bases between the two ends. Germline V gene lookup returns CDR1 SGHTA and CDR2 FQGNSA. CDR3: CASSPLGLSYNEQFF. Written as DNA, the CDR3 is TGTGCCAGCAGCCCCCTCGGTCTCTCCTACAATGAGCAGTTCTTC.

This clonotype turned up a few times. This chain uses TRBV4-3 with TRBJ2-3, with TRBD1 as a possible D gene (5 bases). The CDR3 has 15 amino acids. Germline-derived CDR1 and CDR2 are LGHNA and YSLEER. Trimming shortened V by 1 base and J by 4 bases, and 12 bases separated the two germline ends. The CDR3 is CASSQVFQGADTQYF. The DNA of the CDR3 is TGCGCCAGCAGCCAAGTTTTTCAAGGGGCAGATACGCAGTATTTT.

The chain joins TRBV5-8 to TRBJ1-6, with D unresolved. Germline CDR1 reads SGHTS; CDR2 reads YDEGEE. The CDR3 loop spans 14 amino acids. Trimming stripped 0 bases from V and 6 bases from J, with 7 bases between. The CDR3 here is CASSLALVNSPLHF. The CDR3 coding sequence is TGTGCCAGCAGCTTGGCTCTGGTTAATTCACCCCTCCACTTT.

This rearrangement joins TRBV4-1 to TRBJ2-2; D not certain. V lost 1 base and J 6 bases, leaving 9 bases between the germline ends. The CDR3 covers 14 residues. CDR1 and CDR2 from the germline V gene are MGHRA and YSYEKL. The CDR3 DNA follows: TGCGCCAGCAGCCAAGTAGAAGTGGCCGGGGAGCTGTTTTTT. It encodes CASSQVEVAGELFF.

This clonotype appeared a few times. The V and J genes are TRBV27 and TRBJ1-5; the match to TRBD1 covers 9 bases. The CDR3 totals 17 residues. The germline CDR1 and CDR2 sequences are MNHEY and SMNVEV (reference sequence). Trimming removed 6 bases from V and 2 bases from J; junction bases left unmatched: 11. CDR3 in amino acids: CASSGTGTYRGNQPQHF. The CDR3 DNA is TGTGCCAGCAGCGGGACAGGGACGTATAGGGGCAATCAGCCCCAGCATTTT.

For the CDR3, the DNA is TGCAGTGCGGGACTTACTTTCACCGGGGAGCTGTTTTTT. Protein product: CSAGLTFTGELFF. The chain employs TRBV29-1 and TRBJ2-2, with D perhaps matching TRBD2 (6 bases). Germline CDR1 SQVTM, CDR2 ANQGSEA. The CDR3 length is 13 residues.

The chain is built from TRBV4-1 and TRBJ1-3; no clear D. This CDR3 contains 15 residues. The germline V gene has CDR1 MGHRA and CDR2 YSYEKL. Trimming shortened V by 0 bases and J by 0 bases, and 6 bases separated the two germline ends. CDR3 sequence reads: CASSQDPGSGNTIYF. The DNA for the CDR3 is TGCGCCAGCAGCCAAGATCCCGGCTCTGGAAACACCATATATTTT.

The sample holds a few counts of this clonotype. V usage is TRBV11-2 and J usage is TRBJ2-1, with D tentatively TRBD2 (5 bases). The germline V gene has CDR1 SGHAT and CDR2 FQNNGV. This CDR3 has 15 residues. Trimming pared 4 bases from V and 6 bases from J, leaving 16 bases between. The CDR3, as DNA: TGTGCCAGCAGCTGGTTTAGCGAAACCCGCAATGAGCAGTTCTTC. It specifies CASSWFSETRNEQFF.